This TCR beta chain originates from a study of cytomegalovirus exposure and HLA in healthy donors. This CDR3 contains 15 residues. Trimming stripped 0 bases from V and 1 base from J, with 10 bases between. CDR1 SGHTS and CDR2 YDEGEE come from the germline V gene. PCR primers comprised 60 Vbeta and 13 Jbeta primers. The assay was immunoSEQ multiplex PCR, and TCRdb's table has in-frame clones only and misses some. Of 200,000 or so clones in the sample, 82% were seen once. Details on this clone: The antigen is unknown.

Donors counted as nominally healthy when sampled, yet unrecorded immune exposures were likely. Regarding the study as a whole: Researchers reported in a later analysis that a missense DCLRE1C variant was tied to TCR beta V- and J-gene trimming. Three of the chains that were CMV-associated were confirmed in vitro to be specific for CMV antigens.

This chain links TRBV5-8 with TRBJ2-5; D not resolved. Sequencing input: PBMCs. This TCR was sampled from a woman aged 50 to 60 in good health and CMV-seropositive. The CDR3 spells CASSLVNEIQETQYF. The DNA for the CDR3 is TGTGCCAGCAGCTTGGTCAATGAGATCCAAGAGACCCAGTACTTC.